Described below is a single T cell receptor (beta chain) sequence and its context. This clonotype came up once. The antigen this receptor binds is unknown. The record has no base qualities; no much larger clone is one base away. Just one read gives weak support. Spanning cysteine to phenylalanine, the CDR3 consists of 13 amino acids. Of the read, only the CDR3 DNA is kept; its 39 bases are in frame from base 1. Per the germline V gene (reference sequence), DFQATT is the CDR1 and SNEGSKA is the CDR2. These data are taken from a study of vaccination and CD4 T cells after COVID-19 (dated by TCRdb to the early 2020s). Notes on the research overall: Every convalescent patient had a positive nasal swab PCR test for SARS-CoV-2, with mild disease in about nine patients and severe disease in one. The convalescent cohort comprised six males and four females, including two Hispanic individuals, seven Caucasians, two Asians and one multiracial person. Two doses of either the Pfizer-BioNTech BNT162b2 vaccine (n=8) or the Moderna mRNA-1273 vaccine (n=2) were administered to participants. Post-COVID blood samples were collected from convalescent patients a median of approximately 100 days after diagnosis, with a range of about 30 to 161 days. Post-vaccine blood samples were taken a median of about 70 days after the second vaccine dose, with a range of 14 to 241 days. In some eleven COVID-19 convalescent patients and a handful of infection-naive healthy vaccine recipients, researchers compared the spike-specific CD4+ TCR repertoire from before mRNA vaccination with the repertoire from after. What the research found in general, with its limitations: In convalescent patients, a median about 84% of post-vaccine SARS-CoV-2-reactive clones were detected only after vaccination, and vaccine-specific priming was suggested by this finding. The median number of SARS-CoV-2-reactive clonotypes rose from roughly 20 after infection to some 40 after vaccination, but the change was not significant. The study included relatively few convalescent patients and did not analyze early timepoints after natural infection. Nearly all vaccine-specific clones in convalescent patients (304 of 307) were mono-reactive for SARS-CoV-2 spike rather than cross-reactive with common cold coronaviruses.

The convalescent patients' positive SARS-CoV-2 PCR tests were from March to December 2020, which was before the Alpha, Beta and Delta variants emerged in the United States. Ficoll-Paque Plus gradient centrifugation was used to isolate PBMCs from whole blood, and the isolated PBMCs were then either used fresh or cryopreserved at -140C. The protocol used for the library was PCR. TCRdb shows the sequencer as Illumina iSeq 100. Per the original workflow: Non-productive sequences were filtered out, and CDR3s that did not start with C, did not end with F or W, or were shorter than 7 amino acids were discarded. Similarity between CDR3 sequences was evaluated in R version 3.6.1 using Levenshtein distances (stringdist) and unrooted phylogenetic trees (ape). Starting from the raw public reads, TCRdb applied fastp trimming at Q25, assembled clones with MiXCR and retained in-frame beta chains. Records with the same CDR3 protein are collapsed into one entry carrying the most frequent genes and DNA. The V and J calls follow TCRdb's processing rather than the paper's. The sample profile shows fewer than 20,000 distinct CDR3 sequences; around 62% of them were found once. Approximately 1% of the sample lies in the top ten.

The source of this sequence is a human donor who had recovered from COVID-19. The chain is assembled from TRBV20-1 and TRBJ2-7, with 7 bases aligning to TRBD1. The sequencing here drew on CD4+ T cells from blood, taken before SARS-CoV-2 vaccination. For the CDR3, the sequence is CSYSQGHSYEQYF. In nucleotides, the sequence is TGCAGCTATTCACAGGGGCACTCCTACGAGCAGTACTTC.